This T cell receptor (beta chain) was captured in a study of blood T cell repertoires in COVID-19. The overall study: Samples taken during acute and convalescent COVID-19 were collected in the United States, Italy and Spain.

Per the original data handling: Scientists estimated how many nucleated cells there were by amplifying reference gene primers. Produced via immunoSEQ multiplex PCR; TCRdb's table is partial and in-frame only. V, J and clone size derive from that table, while D and trimming were established from the DNA sequence. The sample shows about 71,000 clones, over 80% of them seen only once. This CDR3 spans 15 amino acids. From germline, CDR1 is SGHRS and CDR2 YFSETQ. The V gene end was trimmed by 0 bases and the J gene end by 2 bases; junction bases not matched to a gene: 5. The sequence derives from a human donor in a cohort sampled during active COVID-19. The specimen was peripheral blood. This rearrangement joins TRBV5-1 to TRBJ2-7; TRBD2 agrees at 7 bases. The DNA for the CDR3 is TGCGCCAGCAGCTTGGCTGGCGGGAGTCCCTACGAGCAGTACTTC. Translated: CASSLAGGSPYEQYF.